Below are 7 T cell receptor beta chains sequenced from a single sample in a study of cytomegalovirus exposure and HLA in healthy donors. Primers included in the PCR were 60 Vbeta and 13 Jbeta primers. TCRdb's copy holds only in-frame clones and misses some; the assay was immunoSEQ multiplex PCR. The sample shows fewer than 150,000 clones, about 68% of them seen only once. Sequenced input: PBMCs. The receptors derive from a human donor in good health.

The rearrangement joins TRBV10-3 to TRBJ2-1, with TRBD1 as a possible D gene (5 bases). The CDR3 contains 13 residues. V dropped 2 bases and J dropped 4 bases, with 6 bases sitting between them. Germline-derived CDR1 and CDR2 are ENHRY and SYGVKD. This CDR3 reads CAISEGQYNEQFF. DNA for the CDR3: TGTGCCATCAGTGAGGGACAATACAATGAGCAGTTCTTC.

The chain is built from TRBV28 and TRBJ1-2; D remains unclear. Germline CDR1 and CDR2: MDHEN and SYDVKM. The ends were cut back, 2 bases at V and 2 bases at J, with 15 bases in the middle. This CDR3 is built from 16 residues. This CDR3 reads CASSLPGSPLNYGYTF. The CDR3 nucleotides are TGTGCCAGCAGTTTACCCGGTTCACCTCTAAACTATGGCTACACCTTC.

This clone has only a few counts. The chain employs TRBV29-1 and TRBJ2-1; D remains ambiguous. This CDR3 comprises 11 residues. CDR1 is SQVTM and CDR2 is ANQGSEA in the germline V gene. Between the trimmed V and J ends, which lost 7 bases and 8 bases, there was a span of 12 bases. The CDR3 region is CSAAVTDEQFF. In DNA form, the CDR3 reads TGCAGCGCCGCCGTTACGGATGAGCAGTTCTTC.

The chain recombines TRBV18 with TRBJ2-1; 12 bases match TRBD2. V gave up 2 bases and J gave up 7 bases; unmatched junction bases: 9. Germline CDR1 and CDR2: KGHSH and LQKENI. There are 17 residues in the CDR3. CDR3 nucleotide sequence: TGTGCCAGCTCACCAAAGACTAGCGGGAGCCTTGGGAATGAGCAGTTCTTC. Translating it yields CASSPKTSGSLGNEQFF. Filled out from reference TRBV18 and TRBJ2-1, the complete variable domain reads NAGVMQNPRHLVRRRGQEARLRCSPMKGHSHVYWYRQLPEEGLKFMVYLQKENIIDESGMPKERFSAEFPKEGPSILRIQQVVRGDSAAYFCASSPKTSGSLGNEQFFGPGTRLTVL.

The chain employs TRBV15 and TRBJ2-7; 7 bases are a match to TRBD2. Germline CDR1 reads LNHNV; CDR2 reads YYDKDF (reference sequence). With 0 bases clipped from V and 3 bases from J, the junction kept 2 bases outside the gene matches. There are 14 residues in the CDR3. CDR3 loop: CATSRDRGGYEQYF. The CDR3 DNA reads TGTGCCACCAGCAGAGATCGCGGGGGCTACGAGCAGTACTTC. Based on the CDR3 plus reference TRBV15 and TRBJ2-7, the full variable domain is DAMVIQNPRYQVTQFGKPVTLSCSQTLNHNVMYWYQQKSSQAPKLLFHYYDKDFNNEADTPDNFQSRRPNTSFCFLDIRSPGLGDTAMYLCATSRDRGGYEQYFGPGTRLTVT.

The CDR3, as DNA: TGTGCCAGCAGCGTATTAGCCAACCCCCGCTACGAGCAGTACTTC. As protein: CASSVLANPRYEQYF. The chain uses TRBV9 and TRBJ2-7; unclear D gene. CDR1 SGDLS and CDR2 YYNGEE come from the germline V gene. The CDR3 runs to 15 residues. Trimming took 1 base from V and 3 from J, leaving 14 bases between them.

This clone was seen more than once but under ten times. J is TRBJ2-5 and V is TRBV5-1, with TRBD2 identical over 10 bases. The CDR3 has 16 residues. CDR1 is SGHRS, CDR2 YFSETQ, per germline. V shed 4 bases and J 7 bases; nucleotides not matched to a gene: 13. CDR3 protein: CASSASGRAVGGTQYF. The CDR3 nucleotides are TGCGCCAGCAGCGCTAGCGGGAGAGCCGTGGGAGGGACCCAGTACTTC.